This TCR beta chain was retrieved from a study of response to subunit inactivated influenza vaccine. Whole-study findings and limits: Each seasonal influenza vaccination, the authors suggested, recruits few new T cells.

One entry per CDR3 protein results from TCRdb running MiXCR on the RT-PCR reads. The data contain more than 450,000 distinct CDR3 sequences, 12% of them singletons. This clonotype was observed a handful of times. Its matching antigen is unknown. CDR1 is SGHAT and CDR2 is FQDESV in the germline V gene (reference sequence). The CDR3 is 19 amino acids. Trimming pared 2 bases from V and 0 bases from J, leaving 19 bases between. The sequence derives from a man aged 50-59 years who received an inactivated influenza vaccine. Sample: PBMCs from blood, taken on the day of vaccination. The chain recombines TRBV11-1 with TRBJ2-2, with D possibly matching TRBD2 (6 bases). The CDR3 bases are TGTGCCAGCAGCTTATGGAGGGACCCCATCCCCTCGAACACCGGGGAGCTGTTTTTT. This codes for CASSLWRDPIPSNTGELFF. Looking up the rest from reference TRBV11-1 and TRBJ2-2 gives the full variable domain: EAEVAQSPRYKITEKSQAVAFWCDPISGHATLYWYRQILGQGPELLVQFQDESVVDDSQLPKDRFSAERLKGVDSTLKIQPAELGDSAMYLCASSLWRDPIPSNTGELFFGEGSRLTVL.